This T cell receptor beta chain was obtained from a study of control samples from healthy donors and cancer patients. Clones were sequenced by immunoSEQ multiplex PCR, and TCRdb holds only the in-frame ones, with some missing. The data contain around 120,000 clones, approximately 88% of them singletons. This CDR3 region has 13 residues. Germline V gives CDR1 MNHEY, CDR2 SVGAGI. V was clipped by 6 bases and J by 1 base; unmatched bases: 0. Sequencing used blood. The chain recombines TRBV6-5 with TRBJ1-1, with TRBD1 matching 9 bases. The TCR sequence derives from a man aged 40-49 years in good health. CDR3: CASRTGGNTEAFF. In nucleotides, the CDR3 is TGTGCCAGCAGGACAGGGGGGAACACTGAAGCTTTCTTT.